The 17 T cell receptor beta chains below were found in one sample sequenced in a study of spatial heterogeneity in lung cancer (dated by TCRdb to the late 2010s). According to the study, the label for this sample's time point signals: sample taken at primary tumor resection. Without any cell sorting, TCR sequencing was performed on whole RNA extracted either from tumor and nontumor lung tissue or from cryopreserved PBMC samples. Libraries were built with 5' RACE. The sample was run on a NextSeq 500. TCRdb reanalyzed the raw reads on its own, using fastp at Q25 for trimming and MiXCR for clone calling, and kept in-frame beta chains. CDR3 protein duplicates are merged, each entry listing the most common genes and DNA. The sample records around 60,000 distinct CDR3 sequences, around 8.4% of which are singletons. Approximately 16% of the sample is held by the ten biggest clonotypes. Sample: PBMCs, taken at surgery. The receptor source for this set is a female donor with early-stage non-small cell lung cancer.

The table lists this clonotype with a few counts. The rearrangement joins TRBV6-6 to TRBJ1-5; 8 nucleotides align to TRBD1. Germline V gives CDR1 MNHNY, CDR2 SVGAGI (reference sequence). The trim removed 4 bases at V and 3 bases at J, leaving 8 bases unmatched. This CDR3 is built from 16 residues. This chain's CDR3 is CASSFGQGGNNQPQHF. The CDR3 bases are TGTGCCAGCAGTTTTGGACAGGGCGGGAACAATCAGCCCCAGCATTTT.

This clonotype was counted many times. This sequence joins TRBV6-6 and TRBJ2-7; TRBD1 aligns across 8 bases. The germline V gene has CDR1 MNHNY and CDR2 SVGAGI (reference sequence). V gave up 2 bases and J gave up 4 bases; unmatched junction bases: 4. The CDR3 has 14 residues. As DNA, the CDR3 is TGTGCCAGCAGTTACGACAGGGGCAGTTACGAGCAGTACTTC. This translates into CASSYDRGSYEQYF.

This clonotype was counted at least ten times. The CDR3 protein is CASSSGWEETQYF. CDR3 nucleotides: TGTGCCAGCAGTTCAGGGTGGGAAGAGACCCAGTACTTC. The chain uses TRBV12-3 or TRBV12-4 and TRBJ2-5, with D perhaps matching TRBD1 (5 bases). With 4 bases removed from V and 3 bases from J, the gap between germline ends came to 9 bases. This CDR3 has 13 residues.

In this sample, this clonotype turned up a few times. J is TRBJ2-7 and V is TRBV20-1; 12 bases fit TRBD1. J gave up 5 bases and V 6 bases, and 5 bases lay outside the gene matches. The V gene's germline CDR1 is DFQATT and CDR2 SNEGSKA (reference sequence). This CDR3 contains 13 residues. DNA for the CDR3: TGCAGTGCGGGACAGGGGGCGCGAAACGAGCAGTACTTC. Translated: CSAGQGARNEQYF.

The table lists this clonotype with many counts. The gene calls are TRBV7-8 and TRBJ2-2; D perhaps matches TRBD1 (6 bases). Looked up from germline, CDR1 is SGHVS and CDR2 is FQNEAQ. The V end was cut by 1 base, the J end by 0 bases, with 9 bases between. The CDR3 covers 16 residues. The CDR3 loop reads CASSLDRVTNTGELFF. Written as DNA, the CDR3 is TGTGCCAGCAGCTTAGACAGGGTTACGAACACCGGGGAGCTGTTTTTT.

Here the CDR3 reads CASSEAGRGTIYF. The DNA of the CDR3 is TGTGCCAGCAGTGAGGCGGGTCGGGGCACCATATATTTT. The chain is built from TRBV2 and TRBJ1-3, with D uncertain. V was pared by 3 bases and J by 9 bases, with 12 bases between. The length of the CDR3 is 13 residues. Germline-derived CDR1 and CDR2 are SNHLY and FYNNEI.

This clonotype was picked up a small number of times. This chain connects TRBV5-4 to TRBJ2-3; no definite D call. The V end was cut by 0 bases, the J end by 2 bases, with 10 bases between. The CDR3 spans 15 residues. CDR1 and CDR2 from the germline V gene are SGHNT and YYREEE (reference sequence). CDR3 region: CASSLDRGYTDTQYF. CDR3 sequence (DNA): TGTGCCAGCAGCTTGGATCGCGGATACACAGATACGCAGTATTTT.

This clonotype was observed at least ten times. The chain carries TRBV12-3 or TRBV12-4 and TRBJ2-7; 7 bases agree with TRBD1. V was pared by 7 bases and J by 10 bases, with 16 bases of the junction left unmatched. The CDR3 is made up of 14 amino acids. The CDR3 loop is CASTLSGTEREQYF. In DNA, the CDR3 is TGTGCCAGCACCCTTTCCGGGACAGAAAGAGAACAGTACTTC.

V usage is TRBV9 and J usage is TRBJ2-3; the D gene is possibly TRBD1 (6 bases). Germline V lookup: CDR1 SGDLS, CDR2 YYNGEE. This CDR3 has 17 amino acids. V was clipped by 7 bases and J by 3 bases, with 24 bases between them. In DNA, the CDR3 is TGTGCCAGCGGCCCCGGAACAGGGTATTCAGGGACAGATACGCAGTATTTT. Its translation is CASGPGTGYSGTDTQYF.

The chain has TRBV10-3 and TRBJ2-5; TRBD1 might be the D (6 bases). Germline-derived CDR1 and CDR2 are ENHRY and SYGVKD. The CDR3 spans 16 residues. The V end was cut by 3 bases, the J end by 1 base, with 15 bases between. The CDR3 protein is CAISDFQSGVQETQYF. DNA for the CDR3: TGTGCCATCAGTGATTTCCAATCAGGGGTCCAAGAGACCCAGTACTTC.

This clonotype was seen at least ten times. The CDR3 region is CASSHGQAFTEAFF. The DNA of the CDR3 is TGCGCCAGCAGCCACGGACAGGCCTTCACTGAAGCTTTCTTT. This sequence joins TRBV5-1 and TRBJ1-1; 7 bases fit TRBD1. Looked up from germline, CDR1 is SGHRS and CDR2 is YFSETQ. This CDR3 contains 14 residues. V lost 4 bases and J lost 4; bases outside the gene matches: 7.

This clonotype was recorded at least ten times. The rearrangement joins TRBV3-1 to TRBJ2-1; D is ambiguous. Germline V CDR1 and CDR2: LGHDT, YNNKEL (reference sequence). This CDR3 contains 12 residues. Between the trimmed V and J ends, which lost 6 bases and 9 bases, there was a span of 12 bases. Here the CDR3 DNA reads TGTGCCAGCAGACGGAGTGAGTCTGAGCAGTTCTTC. Its translation is CASRRSESEQFF.

The rearrangement joins TRBV11-1 to TRBJ2-7, with a weak D call TRBD2 (5 bases). The germline V gene has CDR1 SGHAT and CDR2 FQDESV (reference sequence). The CDR3 consists of 14 residues. The V end lost 5 bases, the J end lost 2 bases, and 13 bases lay between the germline ends. The CDR3 sequence: CASSPVANTYEQYF. The CDR3 DNA follows: TGTGCCAGCAGCCCGGTAGCGAACACCTACGAGCAGTACTTC.

The chain joins TRBV28 to TRBJ2-7; 9 bases are shared with TRBD1. Losses at the gene ends were 2 bases for V and 5 bases for J; bases not matched to a gene: 7. Looked up from germline, CDR1 is MDHEN and CDR2 is SYDVKM. The CDR3 sequence is 15 residues long. CDR3 nucleotides: TGTGCCAGCAGTTTAATGGCACAGGGGGCAGACGAGCAGTACTTC. Encoded protein: CASSLMAQGADEQYF. Combining the CDR3 with reference TRBV28 and TRBJ2-7 gives the whole variable domain DVKVTQSSRYLVKRTGEKVFLECVQDMDHENMFWYRQDPGLGLRLIYFSYDVKMKEKGDIPEGYSVSREKKERFSLILESASTNQTSMYLCASSLMAQGADEQYFGPGTRLTVT.

This clonotype has just a few counts. The chain employs TRBV29-1 and TRBJ2-3; D is undetermined. In germline, CDR1 is SQVTM, CDR2 ANQGSEA. Between the trimmed V and J ends, which lost 5 bases and 5 bases, there was a span of 14 bases. The CDR3 is 13 amino acids. The CDR3 nucleotides read TGCAGCGTTAAGAGTGGGTCTGAAGATACGCAGTATTTT. Amino acid sequence: CSVKSGSEDTQYF.

The table lists this clonotype with a few counts. V usage is TRBV7-9 and J usage is TRBJ2-7, with D maybe TRBD1 (6 bases). Germline lookup yields CDR1 SEHNR and CDR2 FQNEAQ (reference sequence). The germline V and J ends were trimmed by 4 bases and 4 bases, with 23 bases remaining between them. This CDR3 is built from 17 residues. The CDR3, as DNA: TGTGCCAGCAGCTGGCTTCCCGGGACACAACAGTTTTACGAGCAGTACTTC. This gives the protein CASSWLPGTQQFYEQYF.

This chain links TRBV6-5 with TRBJ2-6; D gene ambiguous. The CDR3 sequence is 12 residues long. Germline V gene lookup returns CDR1 MNHEY and CDR2 SVGAGI. V lost 6 bases, J lost 6 bases, and 6 bases lay in between. CDR3 bases: TGTGCCAGCAGGTCCGAGGCCAACGTCCTGACTTTC. This gives the protein CASRSEANVLTF.